One sample yielded the 28 T cell receptor beta chains listed below, sequenced in a study of cytomegalovirus exposure and HLA in healthy donors. Sequenced by immunoSEQ multiplex PCR; TCRdb stores in-frame clones only, minus some. The sample gives about 120,000 clones, approximately 88% of which show up once; over 6% is in the top ten. Sample: PBMCs. The receptors shown here come from a young woman in good health and CMV-seropositive.

This chain uses TRBV15 with TRBJ2-7; D perhaps matches TRBD1 (5 bases). CDR1 and CDR2 from the germline V gene are LNHNV and YYDKDF (reference sequence). The CDR3 has 13 amino acids. Trimming cost V 0 bases and J 5 bases, with 8 bases left between them. In DNA form, the CDR3 reads TGTGCCACCAGCAGAGATCCCAGGGACGAGCAGTACTTC. Protein: CATSRDPRDEQYF.

About this clone: Within the sample, other DNA sequences also encode this same CDR3. The chain combines TRBV7-9 with TRBJ1-2, with D perhaps matching TRBD1 (6 bases). The CDR3 contains 13 residues. V lost 2 bases to trimming and J lost 2 bases, with 6 bases between them. Germline loops: CDR1 SEHNR, CDR2 FQNEAQ (reference sequence). CDR3 sequence: CASSLQGNYGYTF. In DNA, the CDR3 is TGTGCCAGCAGCTTACAGGGGAACTATGGCTACACCTTC.

V and J are TRBV6-8 and TRBJ2-1; D is possibly TRBD1 (5 bases). CDR3 length equals 15 residues. The germline gives CDR1 MNHGY, CDR2 SAAAGT. Deletions cut 2 bases from V and 10 bases from J, with 18 bases between. CDR3 DNA sequence: TGTGCCAGCAGTTACAGGGGAAAGGGGCTGGGCGAGCAGTTCTTC. It yields the protein CASSYRGKGLGEQFF.

The chain is built from TRBV7-2 and TRBJ2-1; the D is unclear. Germline CDR1 is SGHTA and CDR2 is FQGNSA. Trimming left V 2 bases short and J 8 bases short, with 7 bases between. This CDR3 comprises 12 residues. This CDR3 is CASSLFFYEQFF. DNA for the CDR3: TGTGCCAGCAGCTTATTTTTCTATGAGCAGTTCTTC.

The chain combines TRBV9 with TRBJ1-2, with a possible D match to TRBD1 (6 bases). Trimming removed 0 bases at V and 9 bases at J, with 15 bases between. The CDR3 is made up of 14 amino acids. Per germline, CDR1 SGDLS and CDR2 YYNGEE. The CDR3: CASSVATSTGRYTF. CDR3 DNA sequence: TGTGCCAGCAGCGTAGCTACATCGACAGGCCGCTACACCTTC.

The J gene is TRBJ2-7, the V gene TRBV9; 9 bases match TRBD2. V lost 0 bases to trimming and J lost 0 bases; unmatched junction nucleotides: 1. There are 15 residues in the CDR3. Germline lookup yields CDR1 SGDLS and CDR2 YYNGEE. CDR3 protein: CASSVGAGGSYEQYF. In DNA form, the CDR3 reads TGTGCCAGCAGCGTAGGAGCGGGAGGCTCCTACGAGCAGTACTTC.

The chain links TRBV2 to TRBJ2-5; D unresolved. Germline V gene lookup returns CDR1 SNHLY and CDR2 FYNNEI. This CDR3 has 11 amino acids. V was shortened by 8 bases and J by 4 bases, with 8 bases between the two germline ends. CDR3 protein: CASGRVETQYF. Here the CDR3 DNA reads TGTGCCAGCGGCCGGGTAGAGACCCAGTACTTC.

Note on this clone: Additional DNA sequences in this sample encode the identical CDR3. The chain recombines TRBV7-9 with TRBJ1-4; 8 bases agree with TRBD1. Germline V gives CDR1 SEHNR, CDR2 FQNEAQ (reference sequence). The junction had 6 bases not matched to a gene; V was cut back by 5 bases and J by 7 bases. The CDR3 sequence is 14 residues long. DNA of the CDR3: TGTGCCAGCAGCCTTCAGGGGGCGGGTGAAAAACTGTTTTTT. This translates into CASSLQGAGEKLFF. Together with reference TRBV7-9 and TRBJ1-4, the CDR3 gives the full variable domain: DTGVSQNPRHKITKRGQNVTFRCDPISEHNRLYWYRQTLGQGPEFLTYFQNEAQLEKSRLLSDRFSAERPKGSFSTLEIQRTEQGDSAMYLCASSLQGAGEKLFFGSGTQLSVL.

The V call is TRBV5-1, the J call TRBJ1-3; the D is unclear. Trimming cost V 0 bases and J 0 bases, with 4 bases left between them. This CDR3 is 14 amino acids long. Germline assignment: CDR1 SGHRS and CDR2 YFSETQ. Written as DNA, the CDR3 is TGCGCCAGCAGCTTGGACAGCTCTGGAAACACCATATATTTT. Translation gives CASSLDSSGNTIYF. Looking up the rest from reference TRBV5-1 and TRBJ1-3 gives the full variable domain: KAGVTQTPRYLIKTRGQQVTLSCSPISGHRSVSWYQQTPGQGLQFLFEYFSETQRNKGNFPGRFSGRQFSNSRSEMNVSTLELGDSALYLCASSLDSSGNTIYFGEGSWLTVV.

Details on this clone: The junction shows a germline mismatch at one end, possibly a read error. The chain couples TRBV29-1 to TRBJ2-1; D is unresolved. The germline V gene encodes CDR1 SQVTM and CDR2 ANQGSEA. The CDR3 contains 13 residues. The CDR3 region is CSLEGQVSDEQFF. CDR3 DNA: TGCAGCCTTGAAGGGCAGGTTAGTGATGAGCAGTTCTTC.

This chain joins TRBV5-4 and TRBJ2-5; 12 nucleotides line up with TRBD2. The trim removed 5 bases at V and 5 bases at J, leaving 10 bases unmatched. Germline V CDR1 and CDR2: SGHNT, YYREEE (reference sequence). CDR3 length: 16 amino acids. Written as DNA, the CDR3 is TGTGCCAGCAGTTCTGGACTAGCGGGAAATCAGGAGACCCAGTACTTC. It encodes CASSSGLAGNQETQYF.

The chain combines TRBV2 with TRBJ2-3, with TRBD2 matching 8 bases. J lost 3 bases, V lost 11 bases, and 7 bases had no gene match. The CDR3 is 13 residues long. Per germline, CDR1 SNHLY and CDR2 FYNNEI. The CDR3 sequence: CAGSREGTDTQYF. For the CDR3, the DNA is TGTGCCGGGAGCCGGGAGGGGACAGATACGCAGTATTTT.

The V and J genes are TRBV2 and TRBJ2-3; a weak D match, TRBD2 (5 bases). The CDR3 length is 18 residues. Germline V gene lookup returns CDR1 SNHLY and CDR2 FYNNEI. The V gene lost 5 bases and the J gene lost 0 bases, with 21 bases spanning the gap. The CDR3 DNA sequence: TGTGCCAGCAGTTTCCCGACCAATATTCGGGGTAGCACAGATACGCAGTATTTT. Translating it yields CASSFPTNIRGSTDTQYF.

J is TRBJ1-1 and V is TRBV7-9; 11 bases match TRBD1. The V gene end was trimmed by 4 bases and the J gene end by 3 bases; junction bases not matched to a gene: 4. Germline CDR1 is SEHNR and CDR2 is FQNEAQ (reference sequence). The CDR3 loop spans 15 amino acids. The DNA of the CDR3 is TGTGCCAGCAGCTGGACAGGGGGCGGGTACACTGAAGCTTTCTTT. Its translation is CASSWTGGGYTEAFF.

V gene TRBV27 combines with J gene TRBJ2-7, with 11 positions matching TRBD2. Germline trimming cut 6 bases from V and 2 bases from J; bases unmatched to any gene: 12. The CDR3 sequence is 17 residues long. CDR1 MNHEY and CDR2 SMNVEV come from the germline V gene (reference sequence). CDR3 DNA sequence: TGTGCCAGCAGCCGCCATGGAGCTAGCGGGGGGACCTACGAGCAGTACTTC. It yields the protein CASSRHGASGGTYEQYF.

The chain joins TRBV6-1 to TRBJ2-7, with a possible D match to TRBD1 (6 bases). This CDR3 has 15 amino acids. V lost 4 bases to trimming and J lost 4 bases, with 17 bases between them. CDR1 and CDR2 from the germline V gene are MNHNS and SASEGT. The CDR3 DNA follows: TGTGCCAGCAGTGGTCTTACAGGGAGCGGTTACGAGCAGTACTTC. This translates into CASSGLTGSGYEQYF.

Comment on this clone: The junction differs from germline at one of its ends, possibly a read error. The chain is built from TRBV6-1 and TRBJ1-2; TRBD1 agrees at 10 bases. Germline-derived CDR1 and CDR2 are MNHNS and SASEGT. The CDR3 loop spans 16 amino acids. The CDR3 is CASREVVGQGNDGYTF. The CDR3 nucleotides read TGTGCCAGCAGGGAAGTGGTGGGACAGGGGAACGATGGCTACACCTTC.

This rearrangement joins TRBV11-2 to TRBJ2-2; 8 positions match TRBD2. The CDR3 is made up of 15 amino acids. The junction had 8 bases not matched to a gene; V was cut back by 4 bases and J by 7 bases. CDR1 SGHAT and CDR2 FQNNGV come from the germline V gene. CDR3 sequence: CASSSTRGGGGELFF. CDR3 DNA sequence: TGTGCCAGCAGCTCCACCCGGGGGGGCGGCGGGGAGCTGTTTTTT.

V usage is TRBV9 and J usage is TRBJ2-7; D is uncertain. The V and J ends lost 4 bases and 4 bases respectively, with 15 bases between them. Germline loops: CDR1 SGDLS, CDR2 YYNGEE. CDR3 length equals 14 residues. CDR3 residues: CASSSGSPGYEQYF. The CDR3 DNA follows: TGTGCCAGCAGCTCCGGGTCCCCCGGTTACGAGCAGTACTTC.

This clone is a singleton in its sample. This chain uses TRBV2 with TRBJ1-2; D is perhaps TRBD1 (6 bases). Germline V CDR1 and CDR2: SNHLY, FYNNEI. The CDR3 has 15 residues. V was pared by 1 base and J by 7 bases, with 16 bases between. CDR3 nucleotide sequence: TGTGCCAGCAGTGAAGACAGGGCCCTCGTCCCTGGCTACACCTTC. It is translated as CASSEDRALVPGYTF.

The rearrangement links TRBV18 to TRBJ1-1; TRBD1 might be the D (6 bases). V was pared by 3 bases and J by 1 base, with 9 bases between. The CDR3 is 14 residues long. Germline CDR1 is KGHSH and CDR2 is LQKENI. CDR3 sequence: CASSPGGQNTEAFF. CDR3 in DNA: TGTGCCAGCTCACCGGGGGGGCAGAACACTGAAGCTTTCTTT. The full variable domain, rest sourced from reference TRBV18 and TRBJ1-1, is NAGVMQNPRHLVRRRGQEARLRCSPMKGHSHVYWYRQLPEEGLKFMVYLQKENIIDESGMPKERFSAEFPKEGPSILRIQQVVRGDSAAYFCASSPGGQNTEAFFGQGTRLTVV.

This chain joins TRBV2 and TRBJ2-3, with 9 bases that match TRBD2. CDR1 is SNHLY, CDR2 FYNNEI, per germline. This CDR3 contains 13 residues. Trimming at V came to 9 bases and at J to 2 bases, leaving 3 bases not matched to a gene. The CDR3 coding sequence is TGTGCCAGTTCTAGCGGGACCACAGATACGCAGTATTTT. Protein: CASSSGTTDTQYF.

The V call is TRBV29-1, the J call TRBJ2-1, with unresolved D. Germline loops: CDR1 SQVTM, CDR2 ANQGSEA. With 4 bases removed from V and 4 bases from J, the gap between germline ends came to 11 bases. The CDR3 covers 13 residues. CDR3 loop: CSVAGGTYNEQFF. The CDR3, as DNA: TGCAGCGTTGCTGGCGGAACTTACAATGAGCAGTTCTTC.

The rearrangement uses TRBV14 and TRBJ2-1; 9 bases match TRBD2. Germline loops: CDR1 SGHDN, CDR2 FVKESK. CDR3 length: 15 residues. Trimming cost V 5 bases and J 9 bases; bases outside gene matches: 11. DNA of the CDR3: TGTGCCAGCAGCATCCCTAGCGGGATAATGGGTGAGCAGTTCTTC. Protein product: CASSIPSGIMGEQFF.

In this sample, this clone turned up once. The chain recombines TRBV7-6 with TRBJ1-1, with a possible D match to TRBD1 (6 bases). Trimming stripped 6 bases from V and 1 base from J, with 12 bases between. This CDR3 contains 14 residues. The germline CDR1 and CDR2 sequences are SGHVS and FNYEAQ. The CDR3 DNA reads TGTGCCAGCAGAAGGGGGGGGGAGAACACTGAAGCTTTCTTT. Protein sequence: CASRRGGENTEAFF.

This clone was seen more than once but under ten times. The CDR3 DNA reads TGTGCCATCGGGGCTACCTTGAACACTGAAGCTTTCTTT. This gives the protein CAIGATLNTEAFF. The gene calls are TRBV10-3 and TRBJ1-1; tentatively, D is TRBD1 (5 bases). CDR3 size: 13 residues. Germline V CDR1 and CDR2: ENHRY, SYGVKD. With 8 bases removed from V and 0 bases from J, the gap between germline ends came to 10 bases.

This clone showed up just once. The rearrangement uses TRBV11-2 and TRBJ1-6; the D gene is possibly TRBD1 (6 bases). The CDR3 is 18 amino acids. Germline-derived CDR1 and CDR2 are SGHAT and FQNNGV. Trimming shortened V by 2 bases and J by 5 bases, and 19 bases separated the two germline ends. The CDR3 here is CASSLNSLGHENNSPLHF. The CDR3 region has the DNA TGTGCCAGCAGCTTAAATAGTTTGGGACATGAGAATAATTCACCCCTCCACTTT.

The chain has TRBV7-9 and TRBJ2-3; D is perhaps TRBD1 (5 bases). CDR1 is SEHNR and CDR2 is FQNEAQ in the germline V gene (reference sequence). The CDR3 covers 18 residues. The V and J ends lost 8 bases and 5 bases respectively, with 29 bases between them. The CDR3 here is CASGPGPGSSVGEDTQYF. The CDR3 DNA follows: TGTGCCAGCGGACCTGGTCCTGGTTCTTCTGTAGGGGAAGATACGCAGTATTTT. The entire variable domain, with the rest obtained from reference TRBV7-9 and TRBJ2-3, is as follows: DTGVSQNPRHKITKRGQNVTFRCDPISEHNRLYWYRQTLGQGPEFLTYFQNEAQLEKSRLLSDRFSAERPKGSFSTLEIQRTEQGDSAMYLCASGPGPGSSVGEDTQYFGPGTRLTVL.